Each of the 7 T cell receptor beta chains below was sequenced from the same sample in a study of early T cells in non-severe SARS-CoV-2 infection. One entry per CDR3 protein, called by TCRdb with MiXCR from the 5' RACE reads. The sample lists approximately 50,000 distinct CDR3 sequences, approximately 11% occurring once. The sequenced sample consisted of whole blood. The origin of the receptors is an adult who was a healthcare worker with PCR-confirmed SARS-CoV-2 infection or an uninfected control (not recorded which).

This clonotype was recorded many times. The chain links TRBV29-1 to TRBJ1-4; no reliable D call. V gave up 4 bases and J gave up 8 bases, with 11 bases separating them. CDR1 is SQVTM and CDR2 is ANQGSEA in the germline V gene. The CDR3 spans 12 residues. DNA of the CDR3: TGCAGCGTTGGAAACGGCCACGAAAAACTGTTTTTT. Encoded protein: CSVGNGHEKLFF.

This clonotype was detected only a few times. This chain links TRBV19 with TRBJ2-6; D uncertain. This CDR3 spans 13 amino acids. Trimming left V 1 base short and J 2 bases short, with 0 bases between. CDR1 LNHDA and CDR2 SQIVND come from the germline V gene (reference sequence). CDR3 loop: CASSIAGANVLTF. The CDR3 region has the DNA TGTGCCAGTAGTATAGCTGGGGCCAACGTCCTGACTTTC.

This clonotype came up many times. The V and J genes are TRBV9 and TRBJ1-1, with D possibly TRBD1 on 5 matching bases. This CDR3 has 14 residues. With 4 bases removed from V and 6 bases from J, the gap between germline ends came to 16 bases. The germline V gene has CDR1 SGDLS and CDR2 YYNGEE. The CDR3 protein is CASSPDQGIAEAFF. In DNA form, the CDR3 reads TGTGCCAGCAGCCCTGATCAGGGTATCGCTGAAGCTTTCTTT.

Many counts were recorded for this clonotype. The chain recombines TRBV29-1 with TRBJ2-5, with 8 positions matching TRBD1. Germline CDR1 and CDR2: SQVTM and ANQGSEA. V was clipped by 8 bases and J by 5 bases; unmatched bases: 4. The CDR3 sequence is 11 residues long. DNA for the CDR3: TGCAGCTTCAGACAGGGGGAGACCCAGTACTTC. It encodes CSFRQGETQYF.

This clonotype was recorded at least ten times. The chain has TRBV2 and TRBJ1-1; a possible D gene is TRBD1 (6 bases). V lost 9 bases and J lost 4, with 15 bases in between. The germline V gene has CDR1 SNHLY and CDR2 FYNNEI. The length of the CDR3 is 13 residues. The CDR3 sequence: CASGAGASTEAFF. In nucleotides, the CDR3 is TGTGCCAGTGGAGCAGGGGCTAGCACTGAAGCTTTCTTT.

V is TRBV6-2 or TRBV6-3 and J is TRBJ1-5, with TRBD1 matching 8 bases. In germline, CDR1 is MNHEY, CDR2 SVGEGT. The CDR3 sequence is 15 residues long. J gave up 8 bases and V 4 bases, and 10 bases lay outside the gene matches. The CDR3 nucleotides read TGTGCCAGCAGTTGGGGGCTGGGACAGGAAAAGCCCCAGCATTTT. Protein product: CASSWGLGQEKPQHF.

Remarks on this clonotype: An end of the junction does not agree with germline; a read error may underlie this. The gene calls are TRBV15 and TRBJ2-2; D might be TRBD1 (6 bases). The germline CDR1 and CDR2 sequences are LNHNV and YYDKDF (reference sequence). CDR3 length: 16 amino acids. CDR3 bases: TGTGCCACGGGAGATGGGATGGACAGTTACACCGGGCAGCTGTTTTTT. It is translated as CATGDGMDSYTGQLFF. The full variable domain, in which reference TRBV15 and TRBJ2-2 provide the parts outside the CDR3, is DAMVIQNPRYQVTQFGKPVTLSCSQTLNHNVMYWYQQKSSQAPKLLFHYYDKDFNNEADTPDNFQSRRPNTSFCFLDIRSPGLGDTAMYLCATGDGMDSYTGQLFFGEGSRLTVL.